A single T cell receptor beta chain is shown here with its context. This CDR3 comprises 15 residues. Germline loops: CDR1 LNHNV, CDR2 YYDKDF (reference sequence). The V segment lost 2 bases and the J segment 1 base; nucleotides outside the gene matches: 2. This entry comes from a study of blood T cell repertoires in COVID-19. In the study overall: Samples of COVID-19 (acute and convalescent) were obtained from the United States, Italy and Spain.

Sequenced by immunoSEQ multiplex PCR; TCRdb stores in-frame clones only, minus some. Of 35,000 to 55,000 clones in the sample, roughly nine tenths are singletons; the top ten hold 15% to 18%. The sequence derives from a man aged 70 or older with active COVID-19. The rearrangement links TRBV15 to TRBJ1-5; 7 bases are shared with TRBD1. The source material was peripheral blood. CDR3 amino acids: CATSRTGASNQPQHF. The CDR3, as DNA: TGTGCCACCAGCAGAACAGGGGCAAGCAATCAGCCCCAGCATTTT.